This T cell receptor (beta chain) was found in a study of blood T cells in healthy people across ages. Study results and caveats: Naive CD4+ cell counts and diversity both ran higher in long-lived than in aged donors.

A note on this clonotype: The antigen remains unidentified.

V was shortened by 5 bases and J by 5 bases, with 19 bases between the two germline ends. The CDR3 contains 15 residues. Germline lookup yields CDR1 MNHEY and CDR2 SMNVEV (reference sequence). A second PCR of about 7 to 12 cycles used a sample-barcoded 5' primer and a J-beta primer mix. Tags on each cDNA molecule came from a template-switch adaptor with 12 random nucleotides. TCRdb re-analysed the 5' RACE reads in MiXCR, keeping a single row per CDR3 protein. The data hold 800,000 to 1,000,000 distinct CDR3 sequences, with roughly 52% observed a single time. Per sample, no less than 6 micrograms of total RNA were extracted.

The chain joins TRBV27 to TRBJ2-7; the D gene could be TRBD1 or TRBD2 (5 bases each). The specimen sequenced was blood. This TCR was sampled from a young man in good health. This CDR3 is CASSPSFPRGDEQYF. CDR3 nucleotides: TGTGCCAGCAGTCCTTCCTTTCCTCGGGGCGACGAGCAGTACTTC.